Below are 27 T cell receptor beta chains sequenced from a single sample in a study of identical twins. TCRdb reprocessed the 5' RACE reads via MiXCR and lists one record per CDR3 protein. The sample lists 250,000 to 300,000 distinct CDR3 sequences, roughly 10% occurring once. The data were also submitted as part of a second study, on yellow fever vaccine responses in identical twins.

The material sequenced was CD8+ T cells sorted from blood. The receptor set was obtained from a woman aged 18-29 years in good health.

This clonotype appeared a few times. The chain recombines TRBV11-1 with TRBJ2-1; no reliable D call. V was shortened by 5 bases and J by 6 bases, with 8 bases between the two germline ends. Per the germline V gene, CDR1 is SGHAT and CDR2 is FQDESV (reference sequence). This CDR3 comprises 12 residues. In DNA, the CDR3 is TGTGCCAGCAGCCCGTGGAGCAATGAGCAGTTCTTC. Translation: CASSPWSNEQFF.

The chain couples TRBV9 to TRBJ2-2; 9 positions match TRBD1. CDR3 size: 16 residues. V dropped 4 bases and J dropped 2; count of bases not matched to a gene: 6. Germline V gene sequence: CDR1 SGDLS, CDR2 YYNGEE. The CDR3, as DNA: TGTGCCAGCAGCCCAAGGACAGGGGAAAACACCGGGGAGCTGTTTTTT. Translating it yields CASSPRTGENTGELFF.

This clonotype was seen a handful of times. The rearrangement links TRBV6-5 to TRBJ2-5; D may match TRBD1 or TRBD2 (6 bases each). The CDR3 covers 15 residues. V was clipped by 0 bases and J by 5 bases, with 13 bases between them. The V gene's germline CDR1 is MNHEY and CDR2 SVGAGI. The CDR3, as DNA: TGTGCCAGCAGTTACTCCCCTAGGGGGGAGGAGACCCAGTACTTC. This translates into CASSYSPRGEETQYF.

The V and J genes are TRBV6-1 and TRBJ2-1; a possible D gene is TRBD2 (6 bases). V dropped 6 bases and J dropped 3 bases, with 9 bases sitting between them. Germline V gene lookup returns CDR1 MNHNS and CDR2 SASEGT. This CDR3 has 13 residues. The CDR3 reads CASRGLLYNEQFF. The DNA of the CDR3 is TGTGCCAGCAGGGGACTCCTCTACAATGAGCAGTTCTTC.

This clonotype was seen repeatedly, ten times or more. The chain carries TRBV28 and TRBJ2-5; weak D call: TRBD1 (5 bases). V lost 7 bases and J 5 bases, leaving 17 bases between the germline ends. The CDR3 loop spans 14 amino acids. Germline V gene lookup returns CDR1 MDHEN and CDR2 SYDVKM. The CDR3 loop is CASTPWGPGETQYF. The DNA for the CDR3 is TGTGCCAGCACCCCCTGGGGCCCCGGGGAGACCCAGTACTTC.

The sample holds a few counts of this clonotype. The J gene is TRBJ2-7, the V gene TRBV7-9, with D possibly TRBD2 on 6 matching bases. CDR1 SEHNR and CDR2 FQNEAQ come from the germline V gene (reference sequence). V was clipped by 1 base and J by 0 bases, with 13 bases between them. This CDR3 has 16 residues. The CDR3, as DNA: TGTGCCAGCAGCTTAGTTCCCGGGGGAAGCTCCTACGAGCAGTACTTC. Translating it yields CASSLVPGGSSYEQYF.

The gene calls are TRBV30 and TRBJ2-7, with unresolved D. The CDR3 covers 13 residues. V lost 5 bases and J 3 bases, leaving 14 bases between the germline ends. Looked up from germline, CDR1 is GTSNPN and CDR2 is SVGIG (reference sequence). The CDR3 DNA is TGTGCCTGGGGTCCCGGGCTTAACTACGAGCAGTACTTC. Translated: CAWGPGLNYEQYF.

This chain links TRBV29-1 with TRBJ1-1, with a possible D match to TRBD1 (5 bases). Between the trimmed V and J ends, which lost 4 bases and 0 bases, there was a span of 6 bases. The V gene's germline CDR1 is SQVTM and CDR2 ANQGSEA. The CDR3 has 12 amino acids. CDR3 coding DNA: TGCAGCGTTGGGGGCTTGAACACTGAAGCTTTCTTT. Protein: CSVGGLNTEAFF.

This clonotype was recorded at least ten times. The V call is TRBV5-1, the J call TRBJ2-2; tentatively, D is TRBD2 (5 bases). Trimming cost V 4 bases and J 0 bases, with 13 bases left between them. This CDR3 spans 16 amino acids. Germline V gene sequence: CDR1 SGHRS, CDR2 YFSETQ. The CDR3 is CASSPLKRANTGELFF. The DNA of the CDR3 is TGCGCCAGCAGCCCCTTAAAGAGGGCGAACACCGGGGAGCTGTTTTTT.

This clonotype was seen at least ten times. The chain recombines TRBV5-1 with TRBJ2-4; 8 positions match TRBD1. Germline values: CDR1 SGHRS, CDR2 YFSETQ. V shed 4 bases, J shed 8 bases, and the junction held 11 bases outside the gene matches. This CDR3 contains 15 residues. CDR3 loop: CASSGQGSYRDIQYF. The CDR3 DNA sequence: TGCGCCAGCAGCGGACAGGGATCTTATAGGGACATTCAGTACTTC.

In this sample, this clonotype turned up a few times. Relative to the germline gene, one junction end is altered; a read error may explain this. V is TRBV7-7 and J is TRBJ2-1; 11 positions agree with TRBD2. CDR1 and CDR2 (germline): SSHAT, FNYEAQ (reference sequence). The CDR3 is 15 amino acids. Here the CDR3 reads CASSSGLADRNEQFF. In DNA form, the CDR3 reads TGTGCTAGCAGCTCGGGACTAGCGGACAGGAATGAGCAGTTCTTC.

This clonotype was counted a few times. The genes are TRBV23-1 and TRBJ2-2; D perhaps matches TRBD1 (6 bases). TRBV23-1 is flagged as an ORF with uncertain function. The germline V and J ends were trimmed by 8 bases and 5 bases, with 18 bases remaining between them. This CDR3 is built from 15 residues. CDR3 sequence (DNA): TGCGCCAGCCAGCTACAGGGAAGATGGACCGGGGAGCTGTTTTTT. Protein product: CASQLQGRWTGELFF.

This clonotype appeared many times. The chain has TRBV10-3 and TRBJ2-7; 8 nucleotides align to TRBD1. The CDR3 has 12 residues. The J segment lost 7 bases and the V segment lost 2 bases, leaving 1 base of the junction unmatched. Germline loops: CDR1 ENHRY, CDR2 SYGVKD. CDR3 nucleotides: TGTGCCATCAGTGAGACAGGGGGAGAGCAGTACTTC. Translating gives CAISETGGEQYF.

The chain joins TRBV20-1 to TRBJ2-7; maybe TRBD1 (7 bases). From germline, CDR1 is DFQATT and CDR2 SNEGSKA (reference sequence). The CDR3 is made up of 14 amino acids. V was shortened by 1 base and J by 3 bases, with 13 bases between the two germline ends. The CDR3 DNA reads TGCAGTGCTAGAGTTAGACAGGGAGGCTACGAGCAGTACTTC. Translated, it gives CSARVRQGGYEQYF.

The rearrangement uses TRBV29-1 and TRBJ2-3; weak D call: TRBD2 (5 bases). Between the trimmed V and J ends, which lost 8 bases and 6 bases, there was a span of 18 bases. The CDR3 length is 13 residues. Germline CDR1 SQVTM, CDR2 ANQGSEA. The CDR3 nucleotides are TGCAGCTCAACGGGCCCCTGGAGGGATACGCAGTATTTT. Amino acid sequence: CSSTGPWRDTQYF.

This clonotype was observed many times. J is TRBJ2-1 and V is TRBV20-1, with TRBD2 matching over 7 bases. Germline V CDR1 and CDR2: DFQATT, SNEGSKA (reference sequence). Trimming at V came to 0 bases and at J to 2 bases, leaving 16 bases not matched to a gene. This CDR3 contains 19 residues. The CDR3 nucleotides are TGCAGTGCTAGAGATTCCCGGCTAGCGGAACTAACAACCTACAATGAGCAGTTCTTC. Translation gives CSARDSRLAELTTYNEQFF.

This clonotype was counted only a few times. V usage is TRBV18 and J usage is TRBJ2-7; 7 bases are a match to TRBD2. CDR3 size: 18 residues. The V gene end was trimmed by 1 base and the J gene end by 3 bases; junction bases not matched to a gene: 15. Germline lookup yields CDR1 KGHSH and CDR2 LQKENI. The CDR3 DNA sequence: TGTGCCAGCTCACCACACGGCCCGGAGCGAGCGGGGTTCTACGAGCAGTACTTC. This gives the protein CASSPHGPERAGFYEQYF.

This CDR3 is CASSRYSGGAFETQYF. The CDR3 bases are TGTGCCAGCAGTCGGTATAGCGGGGGGGCTTTTGAGACCCAGTACTTC. The chain joins TRBV27 to TRBJ2-5, with 11 bases that match TRBD2. Germline CDR1 is MNHEY and CDR2 is SMNVEV (reference sequence). This CDR3 has 16 residues. The trim removed 5 bases at V and 5 bases at J, leaving 10 bases unmatched.

In this sample, this clonotype turned up many times. V gene TRBV20-1 combines with J gene TRBJ2-7; D is unresolved. Germline CDR1 is DFQATT and CDR2 is SNEGSKA (reference sequence). This CDR3 region has 15 residues. V was trimmed by 6 bases and J by 4 bases, leaving 22 bases between them. Written as DNA, the CDR3 is TGCAGTGCCCAGAATGCACACCGGGTTCCATACGAGCAGTACTTC. This gives the protein CSAQNAHRVPYEQYF.

Ten or more counts support this clonotype. This chain links TRBV20-1 with TRBJ2-7, with a tentative D call TRBD2 (5 bases). V was pared by 5 bases and J by 4 bases, with 27 bases between. Germline assignment: CDR1 DFQATT and CDR2 SNEGSKA (reference sequence). CDR3 length: 17 amino acids. The CDR3 loop reads CSAFGSTGTLETYEQYF. The CDR3, as DNA: TGCAGTGCTTTTGGGAGTACTGGCACACTCGAAACATACGAGCAGTACTTC.

This chain links TRBV6-6 with TRBJ2-3; D unclear. The CDR3 consists of 11 residues. Between the trimmed V and J ends, which lost 6 bases and 6 bases, there was a span of 7 bases. The germline V gene encodes CDR1 MNHNY and CDR2 SVGAGI (reference sequence). DNA for the CDR3: TGTGCCAGCAGGAACTTTGATACGCAGTATTTT. It codes for CASRNFDTQYF.

This clonotype was seen at least ten times. The rearrangement uses TRBV4-3 and TRBJ2-7, with D uncertain. This CDR3 has 14 residues. Germline CDR1 and CDR2: LGHNA and YSLEER. V was cut by 1 base and J by 1 base, with 8 bases left in between. CDR3 coding DNA: TGCGCCAGCAGCCAAGCGGTGGGGTCCTACGAGCAGTACTTC. Amino acid sequence: CASSQAVGSYEQYF.

This clonotype was found many times. This sequence joins TRBV10-3 and TRBJ2-1; D is possibly TRBD1 or TRBD2 (5 bases each). The CDR3 length is 15 residues. Germline CDR1 is ENHRY and CDR2 is SYGVKD. The ends were cut back, 6 bases at V and 5 bases at J, with 17 bases in the middle. The CDR3 region has the DNA TGTGCCATCAGCCAAAGCCGGGACGGAGACAATGAGCAGTTCTTC. Protein: CAISQSRDGDNEQFF.

This clonotype has a handful of counts. V gene TRBV20-1 combines with J gene TRBJ2-2, with D tentatively TRBD1 (5 bases). Germline lookup yields CDR1 DFQATT and CDR2 SNEGSKA (reference sequence). CDR3 size: 17 residues. Between the trimmed V and J ends, which lost 1 base and 3 bases, there was a span of 18 bases. The CDR3 reads CSARVWNGAVDTGELFF. The DNA of the CDR3 is TGCAGTGCTAGAGTTTGGAATGGGGCGGTGGACACCGGGGAGCTGTTTTTT.

In this sample, this clonotype turned up a few times. The CDR3 sequence: CASSRTGGSGANVLTF. The CDR3 region has the DNA TGTGCCAGCAGTCGGACAGGGGGATCGGGGGCCAACGTCCTGACTTTC. This chain links TRBV14 with TRBJ2-6, with 10 positions matching TRBD1. Germline CDR1 is SGHDN and CDR2 is FVKESK. This CDR3 is 16 amino acids long. J was trimmed by 4 bases and V by 6 bases; bases with no gene match: 6.

This rearrangement joins TRBV4-1 to TRBJ2-7; D is unresolved. The V gene lost 1 base and the J gene lost 5 bases, with 12 bases spanning the gap. In germline, CDR1 is MGHRA, CDR2 YSYEKL. The CDR3 consists of 14 residues. For the CDR3, the DNA is TGCGCCAGCAGCCAAGTTGGCAAAGAGGACGAGCAGTACTTC. Translating it yields CASSQVGKEDEQYF.

The chain recombines TRBV6-2 or TRBV6-3 with TRBJ2-7; 7 bases map to TRBD2. With V trimmed by 6 bases and J by 3 bases, 8 bases remained unmatched. The germline gives CDR1 MNHEY, CDR2 SVGEGT. The CDR3 extends over 14 amino acids. CDR3 sequence reads: CASSLMGGIYEQYF. The CDR3 DNA follows: TGTGCCAGCAGCTTGATGGGAGGGATCTACGAGCAGTACTTC.